This T cell receptor beta chain was identified during a study of CXCR3-negative and CXCR3-positive naive CD8 T cells. UMI-labeled 5' RACE yielded the TRB cDNA libraries. TCRdb re-called the 5' RACE reads and catalogs CDR3 proteins one per entry, DNA excluded. The listing records about 39,000 distinct CDR3 sequences. At about 310,000 cells each, triplicate sorts were carried out for each CD8+ T cell subset. General study results and limits: With respect to TRBV-TRBJ usage, naive CXCR3-negative and CXCR3-positive cells were similar; memory differed. Diversity proved comparably high across both naive subsets and much lower in memory CD8+ cells.

This CDR3 is 12 amino acids long. Germline values: CDR1 SQVTM, CDR2 ANQGSEA. With respect to this clonotype: The antigen remains unidentified.

The sequence was collected from a human donor in good health. Some clones in this sample may be carry-over from other donors' samples. The rearrangement links TRBV29-1 to TRBJ2-2. What was sequenced was memory CD8+ T cells from blood. The CDR3 here is CSVAGRPGELFF.